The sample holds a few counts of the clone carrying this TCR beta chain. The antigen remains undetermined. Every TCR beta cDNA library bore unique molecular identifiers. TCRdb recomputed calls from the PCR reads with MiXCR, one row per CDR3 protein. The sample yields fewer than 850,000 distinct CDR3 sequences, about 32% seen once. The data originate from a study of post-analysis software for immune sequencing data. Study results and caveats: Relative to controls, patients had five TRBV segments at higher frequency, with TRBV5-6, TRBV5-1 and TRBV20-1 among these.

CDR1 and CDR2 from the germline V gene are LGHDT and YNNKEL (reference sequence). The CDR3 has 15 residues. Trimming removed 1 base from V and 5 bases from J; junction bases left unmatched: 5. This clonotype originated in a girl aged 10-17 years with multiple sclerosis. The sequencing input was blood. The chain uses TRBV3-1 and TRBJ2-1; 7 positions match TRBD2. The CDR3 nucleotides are TGTGCCAGCAGCCAAGGGACTAGTCCCAACAATGAGCAGTTCTTC. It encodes CASSQGTSPNNEQFF.